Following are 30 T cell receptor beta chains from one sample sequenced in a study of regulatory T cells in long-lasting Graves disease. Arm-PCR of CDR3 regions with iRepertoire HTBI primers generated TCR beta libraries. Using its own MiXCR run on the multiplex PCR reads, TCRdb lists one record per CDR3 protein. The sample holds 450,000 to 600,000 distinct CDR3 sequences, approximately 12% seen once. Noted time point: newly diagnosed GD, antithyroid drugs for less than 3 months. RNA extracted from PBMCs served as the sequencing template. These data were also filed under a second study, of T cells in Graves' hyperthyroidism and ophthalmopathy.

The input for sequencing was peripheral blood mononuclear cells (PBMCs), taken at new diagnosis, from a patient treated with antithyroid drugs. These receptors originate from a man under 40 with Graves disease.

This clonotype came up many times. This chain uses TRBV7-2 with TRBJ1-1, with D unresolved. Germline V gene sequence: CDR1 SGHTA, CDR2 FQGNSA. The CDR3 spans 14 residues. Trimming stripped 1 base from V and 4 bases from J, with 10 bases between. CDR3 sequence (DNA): TGTGCCAGCAGCTTAGATTGGTTGGGCACTGAAGCTTTCTTT. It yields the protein CASSLDWLGTEAFF.

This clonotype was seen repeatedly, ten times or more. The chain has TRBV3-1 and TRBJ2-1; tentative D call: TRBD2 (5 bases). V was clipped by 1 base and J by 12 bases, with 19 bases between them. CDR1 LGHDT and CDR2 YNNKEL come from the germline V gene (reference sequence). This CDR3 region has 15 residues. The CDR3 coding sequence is TGTGCCAGCAGCCAAGTCCAGATTTACAATGAGGGGCAGTTCTTC. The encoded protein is CASSQVQIYNEGQFF.

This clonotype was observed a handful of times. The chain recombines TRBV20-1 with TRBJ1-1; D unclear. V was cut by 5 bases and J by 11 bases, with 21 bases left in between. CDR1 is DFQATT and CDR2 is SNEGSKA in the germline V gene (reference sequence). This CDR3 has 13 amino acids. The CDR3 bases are TGCAGTGCTGGAGGAGCCCCCTTGAGGGTGGCTTTCTTT. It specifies CSAGGAPLRVAFF.

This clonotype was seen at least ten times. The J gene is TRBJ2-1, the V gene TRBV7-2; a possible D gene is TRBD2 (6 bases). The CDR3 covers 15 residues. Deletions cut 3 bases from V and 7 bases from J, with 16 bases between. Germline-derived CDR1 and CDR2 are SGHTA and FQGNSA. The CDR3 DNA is TGTGCCAGCAGCTTTACCGGGACTCAAGGAAATGAGCAGTTCTTC. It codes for CASSFTGTQGNEQFF.

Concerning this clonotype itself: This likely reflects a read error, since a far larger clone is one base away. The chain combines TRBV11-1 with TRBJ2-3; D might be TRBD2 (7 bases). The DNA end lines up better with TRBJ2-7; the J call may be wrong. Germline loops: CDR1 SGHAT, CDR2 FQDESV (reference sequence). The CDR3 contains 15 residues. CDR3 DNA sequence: TGTGCCAGCAGCAGGGGGGAAGCGGGGCACAATGAGCAGTACTTC. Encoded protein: CASSRGEAGHNEQYF.

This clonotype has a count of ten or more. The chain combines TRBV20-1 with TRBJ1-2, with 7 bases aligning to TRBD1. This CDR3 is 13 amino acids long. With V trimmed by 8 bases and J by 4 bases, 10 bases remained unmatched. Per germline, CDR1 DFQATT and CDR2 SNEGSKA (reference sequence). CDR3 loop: CSCTLRDSYGYTF. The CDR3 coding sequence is TGCAGTTGCACACTAAGGGACAGCTATGGCTACACCTTC.

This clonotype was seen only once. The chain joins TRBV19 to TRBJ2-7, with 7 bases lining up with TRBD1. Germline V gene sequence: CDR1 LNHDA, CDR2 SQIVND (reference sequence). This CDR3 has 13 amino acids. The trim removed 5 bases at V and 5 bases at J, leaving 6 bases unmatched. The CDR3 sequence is CASSGTTGNEQYF. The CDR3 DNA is TGTGCCAGTAGTGGCACGACAGGGAACGAGCAGTACTTC. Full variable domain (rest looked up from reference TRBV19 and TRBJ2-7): DGGITQSPKYLFRKEGQNVTLSCEQNLNHDAMYWYRQDPGQGLRLIYYSQIVNDFQKGDIAEGYSVSREKKESFPLTVTSAQKNPTAFYLCASSGTTGNEQYFGPGTRLTVT.

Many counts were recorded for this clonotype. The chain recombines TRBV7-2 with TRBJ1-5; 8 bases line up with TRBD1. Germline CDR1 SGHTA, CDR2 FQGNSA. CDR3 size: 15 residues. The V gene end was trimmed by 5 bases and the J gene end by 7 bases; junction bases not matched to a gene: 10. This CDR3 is CASSLSTGAGQPQHF. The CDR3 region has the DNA TGTGCCAGCAGCCTCTCGACAGGGGCGGGACAGCCCCAGCATTTT.

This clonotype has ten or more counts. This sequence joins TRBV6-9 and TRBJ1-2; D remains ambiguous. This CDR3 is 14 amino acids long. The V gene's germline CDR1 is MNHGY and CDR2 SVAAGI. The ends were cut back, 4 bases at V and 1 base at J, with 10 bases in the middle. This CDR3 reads CASSLRTDNYGYTF. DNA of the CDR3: TGTGCCAGCAGTTTACGGACGGATAACTATGGCTACACCTTC.

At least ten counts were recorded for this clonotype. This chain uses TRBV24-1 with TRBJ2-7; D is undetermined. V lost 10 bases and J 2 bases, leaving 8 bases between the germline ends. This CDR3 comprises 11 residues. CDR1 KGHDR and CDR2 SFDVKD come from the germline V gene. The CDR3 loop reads CATRTAYEQYF. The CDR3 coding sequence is TGTGCCACTCGGACGGCCTACGAGCAGTACTTC.

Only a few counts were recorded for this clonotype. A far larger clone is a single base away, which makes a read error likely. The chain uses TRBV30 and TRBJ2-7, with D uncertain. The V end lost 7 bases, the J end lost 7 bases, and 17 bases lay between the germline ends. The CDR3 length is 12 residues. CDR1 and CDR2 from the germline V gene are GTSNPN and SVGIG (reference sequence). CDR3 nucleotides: TGTGCCTCCTCTCCCAAGCCCAATGAGCAGTACTTC. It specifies CASSPKPNEQYF. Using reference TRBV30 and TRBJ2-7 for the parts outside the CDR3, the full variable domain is SQTIHQWPATLVQPVGSPLSLECTVEGTSNPNLYWYRQAAGRGLQLLFYSVGIGQISSEVPQNLSASRPQDRQFILSSKKLLLSDSGFYLCASSPKPNEQYFGPGTRLTVT.

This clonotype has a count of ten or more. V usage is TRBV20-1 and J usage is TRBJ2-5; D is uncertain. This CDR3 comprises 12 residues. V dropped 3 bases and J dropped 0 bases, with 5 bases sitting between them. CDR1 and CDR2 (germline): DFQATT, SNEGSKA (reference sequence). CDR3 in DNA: TGCAGTGCTAGGACGTACCAAGAGACCCAGTACTTC. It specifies CSARTYQETQYF.

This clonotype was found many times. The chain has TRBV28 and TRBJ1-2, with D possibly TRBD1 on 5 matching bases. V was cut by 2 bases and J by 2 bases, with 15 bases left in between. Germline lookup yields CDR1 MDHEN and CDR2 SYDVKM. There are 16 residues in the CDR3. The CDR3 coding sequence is TGTGCCAGCAGTTTAGCGGCAGGGCGTTCGAACTATGGCTACACCTTC. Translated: CASSLAAGRSNYGYTF.

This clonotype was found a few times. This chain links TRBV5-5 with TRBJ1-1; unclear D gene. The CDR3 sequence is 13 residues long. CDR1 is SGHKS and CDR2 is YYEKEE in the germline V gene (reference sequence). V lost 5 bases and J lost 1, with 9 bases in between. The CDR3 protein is CASSFDWNTEAFF. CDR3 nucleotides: TGTGCCAGCAGTTTCGACTGGAACACTGAAGCTTTCTTT.

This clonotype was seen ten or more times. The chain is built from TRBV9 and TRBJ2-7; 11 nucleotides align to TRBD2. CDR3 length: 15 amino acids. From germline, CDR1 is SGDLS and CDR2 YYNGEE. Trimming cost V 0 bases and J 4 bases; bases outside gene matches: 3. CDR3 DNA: TGTGCCAGCAGCGTAGTGTCTAGCGGGGGGTACGAGCAGTACTTC. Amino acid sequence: CASSVVSSGGYEQYF.

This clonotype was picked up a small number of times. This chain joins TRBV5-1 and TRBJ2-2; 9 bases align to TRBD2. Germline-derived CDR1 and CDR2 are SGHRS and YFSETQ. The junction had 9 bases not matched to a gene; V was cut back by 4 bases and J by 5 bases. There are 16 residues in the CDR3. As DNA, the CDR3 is TGCGCCAGCAGCCCTGGGGGGCTAGCGGGAACCGGGGAGCTGTTTTTT. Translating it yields CASSPGGLAGTGELFF.

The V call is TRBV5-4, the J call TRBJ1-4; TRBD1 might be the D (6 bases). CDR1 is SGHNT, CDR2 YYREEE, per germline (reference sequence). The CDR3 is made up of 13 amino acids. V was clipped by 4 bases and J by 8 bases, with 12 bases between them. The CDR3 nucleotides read TGTGCCAGCAGCGCCCGGGACACAGAAAAACTGTTTTTT. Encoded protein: CASSARDTEKLFF.

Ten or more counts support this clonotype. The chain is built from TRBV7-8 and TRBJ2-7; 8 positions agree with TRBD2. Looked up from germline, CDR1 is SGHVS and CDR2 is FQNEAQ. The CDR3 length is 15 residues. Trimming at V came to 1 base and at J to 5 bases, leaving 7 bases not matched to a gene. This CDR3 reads CASSLGAGADNEQYF. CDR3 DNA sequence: TGTGCCAGCAGCTTAGGAGCGGGAGCAGATAACGAGCAGTACTTC.

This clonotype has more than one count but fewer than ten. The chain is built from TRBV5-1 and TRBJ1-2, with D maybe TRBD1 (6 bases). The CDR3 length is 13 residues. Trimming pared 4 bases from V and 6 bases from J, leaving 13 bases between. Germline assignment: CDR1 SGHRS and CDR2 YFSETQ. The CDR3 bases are TGCGCCAGCAGCAGGGGGTTGGTGAATGGCTACACCTTC. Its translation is CASSRGLVNGYTF. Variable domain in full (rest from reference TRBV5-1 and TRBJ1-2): KAGVTQTPRYLIKTRGQQVTLSCSPISGHRSVSWYQQTPGQGLQFLFEYFSETQRNKGNFPGRFSGRQFSNSRSEMNVSTLELGDSALYLCASSRGLVNGYTFGSGTRLTVV.

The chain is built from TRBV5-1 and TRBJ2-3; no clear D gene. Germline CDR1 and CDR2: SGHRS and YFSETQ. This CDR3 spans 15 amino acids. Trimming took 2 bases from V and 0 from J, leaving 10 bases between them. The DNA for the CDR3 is TGCGCCAGCAGCTTCCCCCTGACTAGCACAGATACGCAGTATTTT. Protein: CASSFPLTSTDTQYF.

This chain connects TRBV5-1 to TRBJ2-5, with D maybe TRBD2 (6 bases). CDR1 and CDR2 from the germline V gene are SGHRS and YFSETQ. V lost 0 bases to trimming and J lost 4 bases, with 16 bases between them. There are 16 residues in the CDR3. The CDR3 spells CASSLAQGLLGETQYF. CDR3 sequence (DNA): TGCGCCAGCAGCTTGGCCCAGGGACTGCTTGGAGAGACCCAGTACTTC.

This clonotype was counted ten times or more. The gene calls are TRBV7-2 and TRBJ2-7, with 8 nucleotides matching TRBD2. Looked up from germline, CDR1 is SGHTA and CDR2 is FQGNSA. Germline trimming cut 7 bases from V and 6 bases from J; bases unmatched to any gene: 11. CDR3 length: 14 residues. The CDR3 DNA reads TGTGCCAGCAAGGACGGGAGGGCGAGGTTCGAGCAGTACTTC. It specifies CASKDGRARFEQYF.

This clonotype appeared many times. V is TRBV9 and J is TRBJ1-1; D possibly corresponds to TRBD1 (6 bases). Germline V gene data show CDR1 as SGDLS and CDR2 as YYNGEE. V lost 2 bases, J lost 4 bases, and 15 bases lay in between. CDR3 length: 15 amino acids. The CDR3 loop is CASSVGVGAGTEAFF. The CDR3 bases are TGTGCCAGCAGCGTGGGGGTGGGGGCGGGCACTGAAGCTTTCTTT.

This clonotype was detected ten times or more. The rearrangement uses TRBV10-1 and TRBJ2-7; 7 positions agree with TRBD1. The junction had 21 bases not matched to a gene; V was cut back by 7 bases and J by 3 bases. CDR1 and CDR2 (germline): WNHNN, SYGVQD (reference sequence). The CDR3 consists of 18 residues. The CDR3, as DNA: TGCGCCAGCACTCTCTTCCGGGACAGAAATTGCCAAAACTACGAGCAGTACTTC. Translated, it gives CASTLFRDRNCQNYEQYF.

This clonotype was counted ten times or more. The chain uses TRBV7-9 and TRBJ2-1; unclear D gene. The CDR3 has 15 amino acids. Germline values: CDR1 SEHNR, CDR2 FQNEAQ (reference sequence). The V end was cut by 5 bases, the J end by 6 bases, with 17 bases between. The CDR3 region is CASSPWDRAANEQFF. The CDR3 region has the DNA TGTGCCAGCAGCCCATGGGATCGGGCGGCCAATGAGCAGTTCTTC. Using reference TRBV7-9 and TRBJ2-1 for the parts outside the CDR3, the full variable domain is DTGVSQNPRHKITKRGQNVTFRCDPISEHNRLYWYRQTLGQGPEFLTYFQNEAQLEKSRLLSDRFSAERPKGSFSTLEIQRTEQGDSAMYLCASSPWDRAANEQFFGPGTRLTVL.

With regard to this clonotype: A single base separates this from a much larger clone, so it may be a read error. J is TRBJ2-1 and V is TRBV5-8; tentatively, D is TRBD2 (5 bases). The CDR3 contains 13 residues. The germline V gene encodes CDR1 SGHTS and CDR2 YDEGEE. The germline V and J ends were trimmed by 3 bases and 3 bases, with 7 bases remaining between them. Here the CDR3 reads CASSSGDYNEQFF. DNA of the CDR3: TGTGCCAGCAGCTCCGGGGACTACAATGAGCAGTTCTTC.

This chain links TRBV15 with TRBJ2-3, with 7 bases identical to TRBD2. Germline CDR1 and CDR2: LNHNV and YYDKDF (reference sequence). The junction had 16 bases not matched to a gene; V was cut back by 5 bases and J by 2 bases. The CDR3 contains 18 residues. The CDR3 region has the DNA TGTGCCACCAGCCCTAGGGACTATACTACGACCACCACAGATACGCAGTATTTT. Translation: CATSPRDYTTTTTDTQYF.

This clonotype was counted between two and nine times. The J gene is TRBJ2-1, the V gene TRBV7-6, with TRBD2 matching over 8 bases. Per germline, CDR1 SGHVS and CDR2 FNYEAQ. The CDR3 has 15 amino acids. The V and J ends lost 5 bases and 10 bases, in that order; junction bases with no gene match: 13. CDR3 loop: CASSPATSGSGEQFF. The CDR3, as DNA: TGTGCCAGCAGCCCAGCCACTAGCGGCAGTGGAGAGCAGTTCTTC.

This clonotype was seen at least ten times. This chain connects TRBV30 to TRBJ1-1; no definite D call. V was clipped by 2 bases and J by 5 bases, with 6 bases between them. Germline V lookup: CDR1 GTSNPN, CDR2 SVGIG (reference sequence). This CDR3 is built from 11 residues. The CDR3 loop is CAWSRDTEAFF. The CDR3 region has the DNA TGTGCCTGGAGTCGGGATACTGAAGCTTTCTTT.

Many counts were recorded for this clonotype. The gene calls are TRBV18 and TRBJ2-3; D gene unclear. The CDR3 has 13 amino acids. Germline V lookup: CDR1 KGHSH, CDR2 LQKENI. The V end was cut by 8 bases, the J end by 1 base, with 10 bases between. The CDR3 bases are TGTGCCAGCCTTGACGGCGGCACAGATACGCAGTATTTT. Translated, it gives CASLDGGTDTQYF.